The 29 T cell receptor beta chains presented below share a single source sample, sequenced in a study of blood T cell repertoires in COVID-19. Profiling relied on immunoSEQ multiplex PCR, and the TCRdb table lists in-frame clones only, not all of them. The repertoire holds about 230,000 clones, about 79% seen once, with over 1.2% in the top ten. Specimen: peripheral blood. Receptors originate from a woman aged 40 to 50 who had recovered from COVID-19.

This rearrangement joins TRBV29-1 to TRBJ2-7; maybe TRBD1 (5 bases). Germline V gene lookup returns CDR1 SQVTM and CDR2 ANQGSEA. With 1 base removed from V and 6 bases from J, the gap between germline ends came to 13 bases. CDR3 length: 13 residues. For the CDR3, the DNA is TGCAGCGTTGAAGTAGACAGATCGGGCGAGCAGTACTTC. It is translated as CSVEVDRSGEQYF.

J is TRBJ2-1 and V is TRBV11-3, with TRBD1 as a possible D gene (5 bases). V was clipped by 4 bases and J by 9 bases, with 16 bases between them. This CDR3 has 14 amino acids. CDR1 SGHNT and CDR2 YENEEA come from the germline V gene. The CDR3 spells CASSSQGTSAEQFF. The DNA for the CDR3 is TGTGCCAGCAGCTCCCAGGGCACCTCGGCTGAGCAGTTCTTC.

The chain recombines TRBV4-3 with TRBJ1-6; D is perhaps TRBD1 (5 bases). CDR3 length: 18 residues. V was cut by 5 bases and J by 8 bases, with 25 bases left in between. Germline-derived CDR1 and CDR2 are LGHNA and YSLEER. The CDR3 DNA reads as TGCGCCAGCAGCTGGCGGCCATCTATGGACATTCAAGATTCACCCCTCCACTTT. This codes for CASSWRPSMDIQDSPLHF.

The chain couples TRBV19 to TRBJ2-4; TRBD1 aligns across 10 bases. This CDR3 region has 12 residues. J gave up 5 bases and V 8 bases, and 0 bases lay outside the gene matches. Germline V gene data show CDR1 as LNHDA and CDR2 as SQIVND (reference sequence). DNA for the CDR3: TGTGCCAGTGGACAGGGGGAAAACATTCAGTACTTC. Translated: CASGQGENIQYF.

The chain employs TRBV6-5 and TRBJ1-1, with D uncertain. CDR3 length: 13 residues. The V end lost 7 bases, the J end lost 7 bases, and 16 bases lay between the germline ends. The germline gives CDR1 MNHEY, CDR2 SVGAGI. This chain's CDR3 is CASIVSAASEAFF. In DNA form, the CDR3 reads TGTGCCAGCATAGTGTCGGCGGCGAGTGAAGCTTTCTTT.

V is TRBV27 and J is TRBJ1-1; D remains unclear. Trimming cost V 3 bases and J 5 bases, with 13 bases left between them. In germline, CDR1 is MNHEY, CDR2 SMNVEV (reference sequence). This CDR3 contains 14 residues. CDR3 nucleotide sequence: TGTGCCAGCAGTTTTAGGCAAGCAGGTACTGAAGCTTTCTTT. It encodes CASSFRQAGTEAFF.

DNA for the CDR3: TGTGCCAGCAGCTTAGCTAGCGGGGGACTAAATGAGCAGTTCTTC. Translating gives CASSLASGGLNEQFF. This sequence joins TRBV13 and TRBJ2-1, with 10 bases identical to TRBD2. The CDR3 consists of 15 residues. Looked up from germline, CDR1 is PRHDT and CDR2 is FYEKMQ (reference sequence). Trimming at V came to 1 base and at J to 7 bases, leaving 4 bases not matched to a gene.

The chain combines TRBV19 with TRBJ1-4, with 7 bases aligning to TRBD1. This CDR3 has 13 amino acids. V gave up 10 bases and J gave up 3 bases; unmatched junction bases: 5. From germline, CDR1 is LNHDA and CDR2 SQIVND (reference sequence). CDR3 protein: CATEGAANEKLFF. The CDR3 DNA sequence: TGTGCCACTGAGGGGGCGGCTAATGAAAAACTGTTTTTT.

The chain has TRBV7-2 and TRBJ2-3; a possible D gene is TRBD2 (7 bases). V was pared by 5 bases and J by 15 bases, with 18 bases between. Germline CDR1 SGHTA, CDR2 FQGNSA. There are 12 residues in the CDR3. The CDR3 DNA sequence: TGTGCCAGCAGCCCTCTGGAGGGGGAGGGCTATTTT. Its translation: CASSPLEGEGYF.

The chain is built from TRBV7-9 and TRBJ1-4; 9 bases agree with TRBD1. The CDR3 is made up of 15 amino acids. Germline V CDR1 and CDR2: SEHNR, FQNEAQ (reference sequence). V lost 5 bases to trimming and J lost 8 bases; unmatched junction nucleotides: 9. The CDR3 reads CASSLRDREGEKLFF. CDR3 bases: TGTGCCAGCAGCCTCCGGGACAGGGAGGGGGAAAAACTGTTTTTT.

This clone was seen once. The chain is built from TRBV3-1 (or the pseudogene TRBV3-2) and TRBJ2-3, with D maybe TRBD2 (6 bases). Germline lookup yields CDR1 LGHDT and CDR2 YNNKEL (reference sequence). The V and J ends lost 5 bases and 1 base respectively, with 16 bases between them. The CDR3 has 16 residues. The CDR3 bases are TGTGCCAGCAGCACGCTCGGGGGTTCGCGCACAGATACGCAGTATTTT. Translation gives CASSTLGGSRTDTQYF.

The CDR3 bases are TGTGCCACCAGCAGAGATCAGCGATTGAGGGAGCAGTACTTC. It codes for CATSRDQRLREQYF. This rearrangement joins TRBV15 to TRBJ2-7; the D is unclear. V was shortened by 0 bases and J by 7 bases, with 13 bases between the two germline ends. This CDR3 spans 14 amino acids. Per the germline V gene, CDR1 is LNHNV and CDR2 is YYDKDF (reference sequence).

The V gene is TRBV5-1, the J gene TRBJ2-3; TRBD1 matches 8 bases. The germline V gene has CDR1 SGHRS and CDR2 YFSETQ. This CDR3 spans 16 amino acids. V dropped 4 bases and J dropped 0; count of bases not matched to a gene: 7. The CDR3 loop reads CASSQGTGTSTDTQYF. Written as DNA, the CDR3 is TGCGCCAGCAGCCAAGGGACAGGTACTAGCACAGATACGCAGTATTTT.

In this sample, this clone turned up a few times. The CDR3 DNA follows: TGTGCCAGCAGCGTAGCGGAGAGCTGGATCGGGGACACTGAAGCTTTCTTT. It encodes CASSVAESWIGDTEAFF. V usage is TRBV9 and J usage is TRBJ1-1; D unresolved. The CDR3 spans 17 residues. V was trimmed by 0 bases and J by 3 bases, leaving 18 bases between them. Germline-derived CDR1 and CDR2 are SGDLS and YYNGEE.

This chain uses TRBV20-1 with TRBJ2-5, with 7 bases matching TRBD2. This CDR3 comprises 15 residues. Germline CDR1 and CDR2: DFQATT and SNEGSKA (reference sequence). V lost 3 bases to trimming and J lost 1 base; unmatched junction nucleotides: 8. DNA for the CDR3: TGCAGTGCTAGTGAACGACTAGCTGGCCAAGAGACCCAGTACTTC. Translation: CSASERLAGQETQYF.

This chain joins TRBV25-1 and TRBJ1-1; a weak D match, TRBD1 (5 bases). Trimming took off 3 bases at V and 5 bases at J, with 10 bases between the two ends. CDR1 is MGHDK and CDR2 is SYGVNS in the germline V gene. The CDR3 length is 13 residues. The CDR3 loop reads CASSELGGTEAFF. Written as DNA, the CDR3 is TGTGCCAGCAGTGAGTTGGGGGGTACTGAAGCTTTCTTT.

This clone was seen a few times. The rearrangement uses TRBV5-4 and TRBJ2-3, with 8 bases that match TRBD2. V shed 3 bases, J shed 0 bases, and the junction held 18 bases outside the gene matches. CDR3 size: 20 residues. Germline CDR1 SGHNT, CDR2 YYREEE (reference sequence). The CDR3 protein is CASSSSVLGLAKSSTDTQYF. The CDR3 DNA sequence: TGTGCCAGCAGCTCATCCGTCCTTGGACTAGCCAAGTCTAGCACAGATACGCAGTATTTT.

The J gene is TRBJ1-1, the V gene TRBV7-9; 7 bases line up with TRBD1. The length of the CDR3 is 13 residues. Trimming removed 5 bases from V and 3 bases from J; junction bases left unmatched: 3. Germline V gives CDR1 SEHNR, CDR2 FQNEAQ (reference sequence). CDR3 nucleotides: TGTGCCAGCAGCAATCAGGGGGACACTGAAGCTTTCTTT. It is translated as CASSNQGDTEAFF.

The chain combines TRBV6-5 with TRBJ2-3; D is undetermined. V lost 6 bases and J lost 5, with 12 bases in between. This CDR3 has 13 amino acids. Germline CDR1 is MNHEY and CDR2 is SVGAGI. The CDR3 region has the DNA TGTGCCAGCAGATTGATTGGTAGAGATACGCAGTATTTT. Amino acid sequence: CASRLIGRDTQYF.

The genes are TRBV9 and TRBJ1-5; no reliable D call. CDR1 and CDR2 (germline): SGDLS, YYNGEE. The CDR3 is 13 amino acids. Trimming took off 4 bases at V and 6 bases at J, with 11 bases between the two ends. CDR3 DNA: TGTGCCAGCAGCTCAGCGTACGGTCAGCCCCAGCATTTT. This codes for CASSSAYGQPQHF.

The V and J genes are TRBV6-5 and TRBJ2-5, with 7 nucleotides matching TRBD1. This CDR3 comprises 15 residues. Germline V gene data show CDR1 as MNHEY and CDR2 as SVGAGI. V lost 3 bases and J lost 5; bases outside the gene matches: 9. The CDR3 nucleotides read TGTGCCAGCAGTTATGAGGGGGCAGGGCGGGAGACCCAGTACTTC. Protein product: CASSYEGAGRETQYF.

This clone turned up a few times. V usage is TRBV28 and J usage is TRBJ1-2, with D tentatively TRBD1 (5 bases). CDR1 is MDHEN, CDR2 SYDVKM, per germline. This CDR3 is built from 12 residues. V was pared by 11 bases and J by 5 bases, with 15 bases between. The CDR3 DNA is TGTGCCGGGGGGAGCCGAGGATATGGCTACACCTTC. This encodes CAGGSRGYGYTF.

A word on this clone: One end of the junction does not line up with germline, which may come from a read error. The J gene is TRBJ2-3, the V gene TRBV7-9; 7 bases align to TRBD2. The CDR3 is 14 residues long. Germline V gives CDR1 SEHNR, CDR2 FQNEAQ (reference sequence). The CDR3 region is CASSLNQGGDMQYF. The CDR3 region has the DNA TGTGCCAGCAGCTTAAATCAGGGAGGGGATATGCAGTATTTT.

The V and J genes are TRBV12-2 and TRBJ1-3. TRBV12-2 is listed as a pseudogene. This CDR3 has 17 residues. CDR3 protein: CASRLAPLRDSGNTIYF. The CDR3 DNA sequence: TGTGCAAGTCGCTTAGCGCCTCTACGAGACTCTGGAAACACCATATATTTT.

The chain is built from TRBV5-1 and TRBJ2-3; TRBD2 aligns across 16 bases. J was trimmed by 6 bases and V by 4 bases; bases with no gene match: 5. Germline V gene lookup returns CDR1 SGHRS and CDR2 YFSETQ. CDR3 length: 16 residues. Here the CDR3 reads CASSPGTSGGADTQYF. In nucleotides, the CDR3 is TGCGCCAGCAGCCCGGGGACTAGCGGGGGGGCGGATACGCAGTATTTT.

V usage is TRBV9 and J usage is TRBJ1-2, with D tentatively TRBD1 (6 bases). The CDR3 consists of 17 residues. Germline CDR1 reads SGDLS; CDR2 reads YYNGEE. V lost 4 bases to trimming and J lost 1 base, with 20 bases between them. CDR3 nucleotides: TGTGCCAGCAGCCCCATCGGGGGGCGCTCAATTAACTATGGCTACACCTTC. Translated: CASSPIGGRSINYGYTF. Supplemented by reference TRBV9 and TRBJ1-2, the full variable domain reads DSGVTQTPKHLITATGQRVTLRCSPRSGDLSVYWYQQSLDQGLQFLIQYYNGEERAKGNILERFSAQQFPDLHSELNLSSLELGDSALYFCASSPIGGRSINYGYTFGSGTRLTVV.

In DNA form, the CDR3 reads TGTGCCAGCAGTCCCAGGGTGATTGGGGATTCACCCCTCCACTTT. Its translation is CASSPRVIGDSPLHF. V gene TRBV6-5 combines with J gene TRBJ1-6, with a possible D match to TRBD1 (5 bases). Germline V gene sequence: CDR1 MNHEY, CDR2 SVGAGI. CDR3 size: 15 residues. V was shortened by 5 bases and J by 8 bases, with 16 bases between the two germline ends.

This clone is a singleton in its sample. The rearrangement uses TRBV4-2 and TRBJ2-6; D is unclear. Germline V gene data show CDR1 as LGHNA and CDR2 as YNFKEQ. Trimming took 2 bases from V and 2 from J, leaving 13 bases between them. The CDR3 runs 17 residues. Written as DNA, the CDR3 is TGTGCCAGCAGCCAAACTCGTTTGTTGACTGGGGCCAACGTCCTGACTTTC. Protein sequence: CASSQTRLLTGANVLTF.

The rearrangement links TRBV6-2 or TRBV6-3 to TRBJ2-2; TRBD1 aligns across 8 bases. V lost 6 bases, J lost 7 bases, and 10 bases stayed unmatched. The CDR3 has 15 amino acids. The V gene's germline CDR1 is MNHEY and CDR2 SVGEGT. The CDR3 sequence is CASSSQGAFVGELFF. CDR3 sequence (DNA): TGTGCCAGCAGCTCTCAGGGGGCGTTTGTCGGGGAGCTGTTTTTT.